This T cell receptor beta chain was identified in a study of OX40 agonist ivuxolimab in advanced cancers. Findings of the study overall: The investigators did not determine what antigen specificity the expanded peripheral T cells had. The study found among the lowest clonal expansion in partial responders at 0.1-3.0 mg/kg. At 0.1 to 3.0 mg/kg, CD4+ and CD8+ blood T cells expanded clonally by week 6.

To note about this clone: The target antigen is unknown.

Libraries were prepared by immunoSEQ multiplex PCR; TCRdb keeps only in-frame clonotypes and omits some of them. This table has 80,000 to 100,000 clones, approximately 93% appearing once. Per the germline V gene, CDR1 is SNHLY and CDR2 is FYNNEI. The germline V and J ends were trimmed by 7 bases and 8 bases, with 12 bases remaining between them. CDR3 size: 12 residues. Autoimmune disease history or systemic immunosuppression excluded patients. The receptor's source is an adult with an advanced solid tumor such as melanoma, head and neck, liver or kidney cancer. The sample in question was CD4+ or CD8+ T cells sorted from blood, obtained in a trial of the OX40 agonist ivuxolimab. This chain connects TRBV2 to TRBJ2-1; D is uncertain. The CDR3 coding sequence is TGTGCCAGCACCCCGGCTGGCGATGAGCAGTTCTTC. Protein product: CASTPAGDEQFF.